The 26 T cell receptor beta chains below come from one sample, sequenced in a study of blood T cell repertoires in COVID-19. TCRdb's copy holds only in-frame clones and misses some; the assay was immunoSEQ multiplex PCR. Of roughly 100,000 clones listed, around nine tenths were seen once; the top ten hold approximately 2.9%. The sample consisted of peripheral blood. Source of these receptors: a man aged 45-60 years with active or convalescent COVID-19.

The rearrangement links TRBV5-1 to TRBJ2-5; 9 nucleotides align to TRBD2. The CDR3 contains 17 residues. V lost 4 bases and J lost 3; bases outside the gene matches: 13. The germline gives CDR1 SGHRS, CDR2 YFSETQ. The CDR3 sequence is CASSAGWGSGGEETQYF. The CDR3 DNA follows: TGCGCCAGCAGCGCTGGCTGGGGTAGCGGGGGCGAAGAGACCCAGTACTTC.

This clone has only a few counts. CDR3 sequence reads: CASSLGFNSAGANVLTF. The CDR3 DNA is TGTGCCAGCAGTCTGGGATTTAATAGCGCTGGGGCCAACGTCCTGACTTTC. The rearrangement joins TRBV6-2 or TRBV6-3 to TRBJ2-6; a weak D match, TRBD2 (5 bases). With 5 bases removed from V and 2 bases from J, the gap between germline ends came to 16 bases. The germline gives CDR1 MNHEY, CDR2 SVGEGT. This CDR3 spans 17 amino acids.

The chain combines TRBV18 with TRBJ1-2; possible D gene TRBD1, 6 bases. This CDR3 comprises 15 residues. The V and J ends lost 3 bases and 2 bases respectively, with 13 bases between them. Germline values: CDR1 KGHSH, CDR2 LQKENI. CDR3 DNA: TGTGCCAGCTCACCCGAGGGGGGGGCGAACTATGGCTACACCTTC. As protein: CASSPEGGANYGYTF.

The CDR3 DNA sequence: TGTGCCAGCAGCACCGGGACAGAACTCGTTGGCTACACCTTC. Its translation: CASSTGTELVGYTF. The rearrangement joins TRBV5-6 to TRBJ1-2, with TRBD1 identical over 7 bases. Germline CDR1 and CDR2: SGHDT and YYEEEE. This CDR3 comprises 14 residues. Trimming removed 4 bases from V and 7 bases from J; junction bases left unmatched: 10.

The chain employs TRBV6-5 and TRBJ2-7, with a possible D match to TRBD2 (5 bases). The V gene lost 6 bases and the J gene lost 0 bases, with 12 bases spanning the gap. This CDR3 has 14 amino acids. Looked up from germline, CDR1 is MNHEY and CDR2 is SVGAGI. The CDR3 loop reads CASRVEGYSYEQYV. The CDR3 DNA reads as TGTGCCAGCAGGGTTGAGGGTTACTCCTACGAGCAGTACGTC.

The chain recombines TRBV19 with TRBJ2-3; 8 bases agree with TRBD1. Unmatched junction bases numbered 12, after V lost 3 bases and J lost 4 bases. CDR3 length equals 17 residues. Germline CDR1 is LNHDA and CDR2 is SQIVND (reference sequence). CDR3 sequence reads: CASSISLGQGLSDTQYF. The CDR3, as DNA: TGTGCCAGTAGTATTTCACTCGGACAGGGCCTGTCAGATACGCAGTATTTT.

This clone has a handful of counts. The chain combines TRBV6-6 with TRBJ1-2; D not resolved. The CDR3 length is 13 residues. Trimming stripped 4 bases from V and 8 bases from J, with 14 bases between. Germline V gene sequence: CDR1 MNHNY, CDR2 SVGAGI (reference sequence). As DNA, the CDR3 is TGTGCCAGCAGTTCCCGGGGAGGGTTAGGCTACACCTTC. This gives the protein CASSSRGGLGYTF.

The gene calls are TRBV11-2 and TRBJ1-6, with 10 bases fitting TRBD1. The CDR3 sequence is 16 residues long. Germline CDR1 reads SGHAT; CDR2 reads FQNNGV. Trimming at V came to 5 bases and at J to 4 bases, leaving 5 bases not matched to a gene. In DNA form, the CDR3 reads TGTGCCAGCAGCCTTTCGGACAGGGGGTATAATTCACCCCTCCACTTT. This encodes CASSLSDRGYNSPLHF.

In its sample, this clone was seen once. The rearrangement joins TRBV27 to TRBJ1-6, with a possible D match to TRBD1 (6 bases). The germline V and J ends were trimmed by 5 bases and 0 bases, with 17 bases remaining between them. Germline V gene lookup returns CDR1 MNHEY and CDR2 SMNVEV (reference sequence). This CDR3 region has 18 residues. The CDR3 nucleotides are TGTGCCAGCAGTACCTTTACAGGGCTCCGCTCCTATAATTCACCCCTCCACTTT. It yields the protein CASSTFTGLRSYNSPLHF.

The chain has TRBV5-1 and TRBJ2-5; 7 bases are a match to TRBD2. This CDR3 is 13 amino acids long. Trimming took 5 bases from V and 0 from J; bases not matched to a gene: 1. Per the germline V gene, CDR1 is SGHRS and CDR2 is YFSETQ. CDR3 sequence reads: CASRAGDQETQYF. Written as DNA, the CDR3 is TGCGCCAGCAGGGCGGGGGACCAAGAGACCCAGTACTTC.

The V call is TRBV3-1 (or the pseudogene TRBV3-2), the J call TRBJ1-1; D uncertain. The CDR3 consists of 11 residues. Trimming took off 3 bases at V and 5 bases at J, with 4 bases between the two ends. The germline V gene has CDR1 LGHDT and CDR2 YNNKEL (reference sequence). The CDR3 DNA follows: TGTGCCAGCAGCCACAGGACTGAAGCTTTCTTT. This translates into CASSHRTEAFF.

This clone was recorded only once. The CDR3 here is CASSIRGVSTDTQYF. CDR3 bases: TGTGCCAGTAGTATCCGCGGGGTCAGCACAGATACGCAGTATTTT. The chain recombines TRBV19 with TRBJ2-3; D may be TRBD2 (6 bases). This CDR3 region has 15 residues. Germline-derived CDR1 and CDR2 are LNHDA and SQIVND (reference sequence). Between the trimmed V and J ends, which lost 3 bases and 0 bases, there was a span of 10 bases.

V and J are TRBV7-5 and TRBJ1-2; no check of the table's D call, TRBD1, against the DNA was made. TRBV7-5 is listed as a pseudogene. This CDR3 is built from 13 residues. CDR3 sequence reads: CVRSADRDYGYTF. DNA for the CDR3: TGTGTCAGAAGCGCGGACAGGGATTATGGCTACACCTTC.

The rearrangement uses TRBV19 and TRBJ1-6; D unclear. This CDR3 comprises 18 residues. Germline values: CDR1 LNHDA, CDR2 SQIVND (reference sequence). V lost 0 bases, J lost 10 bases, and 22 bases lay in between. CDR3 in DNA: TGTGCCAGTAGTATAGAAGCCATAGAAGCGGCCAACCACTCACCCCTCCACTTT. It is translated as CASSIEAIEAANHSPLHF.

The chain links TRBV6-5 to TRBJ1-2; 10 bases line up with TRBD1. Germline loops: CDR1 MNHEY, CDR2 SVGAGI. The CDR3 contains 13 residues. V gave up 7 bases and J gave up 6 bases; unmatched junction bases: 5. Here the CDR3 DNA reads TGTGCCAGCACCGGGACAGGGGACGATGGCTACACCTTC. As protein: CASTGTGDDGYTF.

The rearrangement uses TRBV5-5 and TRBJ2-2, with TRBD1 matching 7 bases. The junction had 3 bases not matched to a gene; V was cut back by 0 bases and J by 4 bases. Per the germline V gene, CDR1 is SGHKS and CDR2 is YYEKEE (reference sequence). CDR3 size: 15 residues. CDR3 protein: CASSLGGGSTGELFF. DNA for the CDR3: TGTGCCAGCAGCTTGGGAGGGGGCAGCACCGGGGAGCTGTTTTTT.

This sequence joins TRBV15 and TRBJ1-4; no reliable D call. Germline CDR1 is LNHNV and CDR2 is YYDKDF (reference sequence). V dropped 1 base and J dropped 15 bases, with 15 bases sitting between them. This CDR3 is 13 amino acids long. The CDR3 DNA reads as TGTGCCACCAGCAGAGTGCACGGGGAAACGATGTTTTTT. Protein product: CATSRVHGETMFF.

The rearrangement joins TRBV7-2 to TRBJ2-7, with a weak D call TRBD2 (6 bases). The ends were cut back, 1 base at V and 2 bases at J, with 12 bases in the middle. The CDR3 consists of 15 residues. CDR1 and CDR2 from the germline V gene are SGHTA and FQGNSA. CDR3 amino acids: CASSLDRRLAYEQYF. CDR3 in DNA: TGTGCCAGCAGCTTAGACAGAAGACTAGCCTACGAGCAGTACTTC. Filled out from reference TRBV7-2 and TRBJ2-7, the complete variable domain reads GAGVSQSPSNKVTEKGKDVELRCDPISGHTALYWYRQSLGQGLEFLIYFQGNSAPDKSGLPSDRFSAERTGGSVSTLTIQRTQQEDSAVYLCASSLDRRLAYEQYFGPGTRLTVT.

The CDR3 loop is CASSQTSGSNYGYTF. The CDR3, as DNA: TGTGCCAGCAGCCAAACGAGTGGGAGTAACTATGGCTACACCTTC. J is TRBJ1-2 and V is TRBV4-2, with D uncertain. The V end lost 2 bases, the J end lost 1 base, and 11 bases lay between the germline ends. This CDR3 is 15 amino acids long. CDR1 is LGHNA, CDR2 YNFKEQ, per germline.

Written as DNA, the CDR3 is TGTGCCAGCAGCTTATTAAATGGAGAGGTCCAGCATTTT. Translation: CASSLLNGEVQHF. The chain couples TRBV11-2 to TRBJ1-5; D is uncertain. CDR1 and CDR2 from the germline V gene are SGHAT and FQNNGV. V dropped 2 bases and J dropped 12 bases, with 14 bases sitting between them. The CDR3 runs 13 residues.

In nucleotides, the CDR3 is TGTGCCACCAGTGATCCAAATCCTAGGACTAGCGTGGGCACAGATACGCAGTATTTT. This encodes CATSDPNPRTSVGTDTQYF. V and J are TRBV24-1 and TRBJ2-3, with 9 bases aligning to TRBD2. This CDR3 comprises 19 residues. V lost 3 bases and J lost 1; bases outside the gene matches: 13. Germline lookup yields CDR1 KGHDR and CDR2 SFDVKD.

The J gene is TRBJ2-1, the V gene TRBV29-1; D not resolved. V lost 1 base to trimming and J lost 5 bases, with 9 bases between them. Per the germline V gene, CDR1 is SQVTM and CDR2 is ANQGSEA. The CDR3 is 13 amino acids. The CDR3 sequence: CSVEGPGNNEQFF. The CDR3 DNA follows: TGCAGCGTTGAAGGGCCGGGTAACAATGAGCAGTTCTTC.

The chain is built from TRBV3-1 (or the pseudogene TRBV3-2) and TRBJ1-6; no reliable D call. Germline V gives CDR1 LGHDT, CDR2 YNNKEL (reference sequence). This CDR3 spans 15 amino acids. The V end lost 8 bases, the J end lost 0 bases, and 11 bases lay between the germline ends. For the CDR3, the DNA is TGTGCCAGCGCTCCGGGAAGCTCCTATAATTCACCCCTCCACTTT. Protein product: CASAPGSSYNSPLHF.

The CDR3 coding sequence is TGTGCCAGCAGCCAACAAGATACGCAGTATTTT. Translating gives CASSQQDTQYF. V gene TRBV3-1 (or the pseudogene TRBV3-2) combines with J gene TRBJ2-3, with D unresolved. Germline values: CDR1 LGHDT, CDR2 YNNKEL (reference sequence). The CDR3 extends over 11 amino acids. Trimming left V 2 bases short and J 5 bases short, with 2 bases between.

The chain uses TRBV28 and TRBJ1-4, with a weak D call TRBD1 (5 bases). V lost 4 bases and J lost 6, with 9 bases in between. The CDR3 spans 13 residues. The V gene's germline CDR1 is MDHEN and CDR2 SYDVKM. The CDR3 spells CASSSQGHEKLFF. The CDR3 nucleotides read TGTGCCAGCAGTTCTCAGGGCCATGAAAAACTGTTTTTT.

V gene TRBV3-1 (or the pseudogene TRBV3-2) combines with J gene TRBJ2-5; D not certain. Germline V CDR1 and CDR2: LGHDT, YNNKEL (reference sequence). V gave up 5 bases and J gave up 10 bases, with 8 bases separating them. This CDR3 is 10 amino acids long. The CDR3 nucleotides are TGTGCCAGCAGCTCCCGTAACCAGTACTTC. This sequence encodes CASSSRNQYF.